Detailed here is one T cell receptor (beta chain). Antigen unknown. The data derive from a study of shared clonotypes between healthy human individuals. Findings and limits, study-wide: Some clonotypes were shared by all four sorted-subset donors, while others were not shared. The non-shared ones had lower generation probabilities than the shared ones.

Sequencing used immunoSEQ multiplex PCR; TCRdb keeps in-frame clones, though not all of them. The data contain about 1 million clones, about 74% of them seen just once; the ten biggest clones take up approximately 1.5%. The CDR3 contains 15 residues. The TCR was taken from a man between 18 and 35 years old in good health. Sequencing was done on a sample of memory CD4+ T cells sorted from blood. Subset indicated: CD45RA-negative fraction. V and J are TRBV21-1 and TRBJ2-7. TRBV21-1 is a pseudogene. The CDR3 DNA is TGTGCCAGCAGCAAAGGGACCCTCCGGGCATCCGAGCAGTACTTC. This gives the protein CASSKGTLRASEQYF.